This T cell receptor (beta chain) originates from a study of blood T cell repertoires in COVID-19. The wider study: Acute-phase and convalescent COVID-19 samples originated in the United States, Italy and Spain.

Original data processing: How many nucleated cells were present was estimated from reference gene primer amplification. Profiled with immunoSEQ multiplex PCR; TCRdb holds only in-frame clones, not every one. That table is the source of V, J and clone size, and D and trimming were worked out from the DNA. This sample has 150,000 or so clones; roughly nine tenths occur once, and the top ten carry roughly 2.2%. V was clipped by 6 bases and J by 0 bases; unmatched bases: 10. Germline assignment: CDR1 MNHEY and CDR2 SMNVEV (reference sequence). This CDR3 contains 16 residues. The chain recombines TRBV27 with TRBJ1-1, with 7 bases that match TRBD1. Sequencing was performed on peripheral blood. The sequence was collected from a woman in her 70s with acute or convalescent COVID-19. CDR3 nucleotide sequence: TGTGCCAGCAGCCGATTAGGGGGCAGCCTGAACACTGAAGCTTTCTTT. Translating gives CASSRLGGSLNTEAFF.